Below, 24 T cell receptor beta chains from the same sample are listed, as sequenced in a study of shared clonotypes between healthy human individuals. Sequencing used immunoSEQ multiplex PCR; TCRdb keeps in-frame clones, though not all of them. The sample holds 2 million to 3 million clones, roughly 92% seen once. The sequencing input was naive CD4+ T cells sorted from blood. Subset of the sample: CD45RA+ positively selected. The receptors shown here come from a man aged 18 to 30 in good health.

Turning to this clone: Other DNA sequences in the same sample also yield this CDR3. V and J are TRBV30 and TRBJ2-7; no reliable D call. Looked up from germline, CDR1 is GTSNPN and CDR2 is SVGIG (reference sequence). The CDR3 is 12 amino acids. The V gene lost 4 bases and the J gene lost 2 bases, with 9 bases spanning the gap. CDR3 DNA: TGTGCCTGGACAGGCGGAGCCTACGAGCAGTACTTC. It codes for CAWTGGAYEQYF.

This chain joins TRBV6-1 and TRBJ2-3, with a possible D match to TRBD1 (6 bases). V was shortened by 3 bases and J by 2 bases, with 12 bases between the two germline ends. The CDR3 is 15 residues long. Germline loops: CDR1 MNHNS, CDR2 SASEGT. The CDR3 protein is CASSDFRQDTDTQYF. Here the CDR3 DNA reads TGTGCCAGCAGTGACTTCCGACAGGACACAGATACGCAGTATTTT.

The CDR3 coding sequence is TGTGCCAGCAGCTCGCGACAGGGACCCTCGAGCGGCTACACCTTC. Translation: CASSSRQGPSSGYTF. V is TRBV11-2 and J is TRBJ1-2, with TRBD1 matching 7 bases. Germline-derived CDR1 and CDR2 are SGHAT and FQNNGV. This CDR3 comprises 15 residues. Trimming at V came to 4 bases and at J to 8 bases, leaving 13 bases not matched to a gene.

The chain has TRBV11-2 and TRBJ2-7, with D tentatively TRBD2 (5 bases). The CDR3 runs 11 residues. CDR1 is SGHAT, CDR2 FQNNGV, per germline. Trimming removed 5 bases at V and 6 bases at J, with 8 bases between. This chain's CDR3 is CASSPGLEQYF. CDR3 bases: TGTGCCAGCAGCCCTGGACTCGAGCAGTACTTC.

The V call is TRBV10-3, the J call TRBJ1-1; D ambiguous. CDR1 ENHRY and CDR2 SYGVKD come from the germline V gene. CDR3 length equals 12 residues. V dropped 7 bases and J dropped 1 base, with 7 bases sitting between them. The CDR3: CAIKGWNTEAFF. CDR3 nucleotides: TGTGCCATCAAGGGTTGGAACACTGAAGCTTTCTTT.

In DNA form, the CDR3 reads TGTGCCAGCAGTGGTGCCGGGACAGGGACCAATGAGCAGTTCTTC. This encodes CASSGAGTGTNEQFF. The chain joins TRBV6-5 to TRBJ2-1; 9 bases align to TRBD1. The V and J ends lost 5 bases and 6 bases, in that order; junction bases with no gene match: 8. CDR3 length equals 15 residues. CDR1 MNHEY and CDR2 SVGAGI come from the germline V gene.

In regard to this clone: The sample holds other DNA sequences that translate to the same CDR3. The chain links TRBV5-1 to TRBJ2-1, with D unresolved. This CDR3 region has 16 residues. CDR1 and CDR2 from the germline V gene are SGHRS and YFSETQ. V gave up 0 bases and J gave up 4 bases, with 14 bases separating them. The CDR3 coding sequence is TGCGCCAGCAGCTTGGGCCCCGCGAGGTCGTACAATGAGCAGTTCTTC. This gives the protein CASSLGPARSYNEQFF.

This chain links TRBV7-2 with TRBJ1-1, with D perhaps matching TRBD1 (5 bases). The V and J ends lost 1 base and 0 bases respectively, with 9 bases between them. CDR1 and CDR2 from the germline V gene are SGHTA and FQGNSA. The length of the CDR3 is 15 residues. The DNA for the CDR3 is TGTGCCAGCAGCTTAGGGGTCAGGGTGAACACTGAAGCTTTCTTT. This translates into CASSLGVRVNTEAFF. Complete variable domain (other parts from reference TRBV7-2 and TRBJ1-1): GAGVSQSPSNKVTEKGKDVELRCDPISGHTALYWYRQSLGQGLEFLIYFQGNSAPDKSGLPSDRFSAERTGGSVSTLTIQRTQQEDSAVYLCASSLGVRVNTEAFFGQGTRLTVV.

The V gene is TRBV18, the J gene TRBJ2-7; TRBD2 might be the D (6 bases). The CDR3 spans 14 residues. Per germline, CDR1 KGHSH and CDR2 LQKENI. Deletions cut 1 base from V and 3 bases from J, with 10 bases between. The CDR3: CASSPLADRYEQYF. CDR3 coding DNA: TGTGCCAGCTCACCACTAGCGGATCGCTACGAGCAGTACTTC.

The chain couples TRBV19 to TRBJ2-5; D may be TRBD2 (5 bases). Trimming stripped 6 bases from V and 5 bases from J, with 13 bases between. The CDR3 consists of 13 residues. The germline V gene encodes CDR1 LNHDA and CDR2 SQIVND (reference sequence). Written as DNA, the CDR3 is TGTGCCAGTAGCCAAAACCGAGGGGAGACCCAGTACTTC. Translation: CASSQNRGETQYF.

The chain carries TRBV6-6 and TRBJ2-7; 8 nucleotides agree with TRBD2. Germline CDR1 and CDR2: MNHNY and SVGAGI (reference sequence). The trim removed 5 bases at V and 4 bases at J, leaving 10 bases unmatched. This CDR3 is 15 amino acids long. In DNA, the CDR3 is TGTGCCAGCAGTACCCGCGGGGGGCGCTTATACGAGCAGTACTTC. This gives the protein CASSTRGGRLYEQYF.

CDR3: CASSRSGTYEQYF. In nucleotides, the CDR3 is TGCGCCAGCAGCCGTAGCGGGACCTACGAGCAGTACTTC. The chain combines TRBV10-1 with TRBJ2-7, with 8 nucleotides matching TRBD2. CDR3 size: 13 residues. Per germline, CDR1 WNHNN and CDR2 SYGVQD (reference sequence). J was trimmed by 2 bases and V by 6 bases; bases with no gene match: 3.

The chain recombines TRBV5-5 with TRBJ2-7; 10 nucleotides align to TRBD2. J was trimmed by 4 bases and V by 3 bases; bases with no gene match: 4. The CDR3 extends over 14 amino acids. Germline values: CDR1 SGHKS, CDR2 YYEKEE (reference sequence). The CDR3 DNA is TGTGCCAGCAGCTCCGGACTAGCGGCTTACGAGCAGTACTTC. It codes for CASSSGLAAYEQYF.

The V and J genes are TRBV10-3 and TRBJ2-3; TRBD1 matches at 11 bases. The germline V gene encodes CDR1 ENHRY and CDR2 SYGVKD. With V trimmed by 4 bases and J by 0 bases, 3 bases remained unmatched. The CDR3 loop spans 16 amino acids. The DNA for the CDR3 is TGTGCCATCAGTGCCGGACAGGGGGCTAGCACAGATACGCAGTATTTT. It yields the protein CAISAGQGASTDTQYF.

The CDR3 here is CASTLLALGGGEKLFF. The CDR3 coding sequence is TGTGCCAGCACCCTTCTTGCGCTCGGGGGAGGTGAAAAACTGTTTTTT. The rearrangement joins TRBV5-6 to TRBJ1-4, with TRBD1 as a possible D gene (5 bases). The CDR3 runs 16 residues. Trimming took off 6 bases at V and 7 bases at J, with 22 bases between the two ends. Germline loops: CDR1 SGHDT, CDR2 YYEEEE.

This chain links TRBV13 with TRBJ1-1; 8 bases are a match to TRBD1. From germline, CDR1 is PRHDT and CDR2 FYEKMQ (reference sequence). CDR3 length equals 14 residues. V trimming: 5 bases; J trimming: 4 bases; junction bases outside the gene matches: 6. The CDR3 coding sequence is TGTGCCAGCAGCCCGGACAGGGTGGGCACTGAAGCTTTCTTT. The encoded protein is CASSPDRVGTEAFF.

The rearrangement links TRBV5-6 to TRBJ1-2; 8 bases match TRBD1. This CDR3 region has 14 residues. V trimming: 0 bases; J trimming: 7 bases; junction bases outside the gene matches: 5. Germline values: CDR1 SGHDT, CDR2 YYEEEE. The CDR3 DNA is TGTGCCAGCAGCTTGGCCAACACAGGGGGTGGCTACACCTTC. This gives the protein CASSLANTGGGYTF. The complete variable domain, with remaining parts taken from reference TRBV5-6 and TRBJ1-2, reads DAGVTQSPTHLIKTRGQQVTLRCSPKSGHDTVSWYQQALGQGPQFIFQYYEEEERQRGNFPDRFSGHQFPNYSSELNVNALLLGDSALYLCASSLANTGGGYTFGSGTRLTVV.

The chain couples TRBV6-5 to TRBJ1-2; TRBD1 is a possible D gene (5 bases). Deletions cut 0 bases from V and 8 bases from J, with 16 bases between. The CDR3 is made up of 15 amino acids. Germline values: CDR1 MNHEY, CDR2 SVGAGI. This CDR3 reads CASSYSRGRGYGYTF. CDR3 DNA: TGTGCCAGCAGTTACTCACGGGGTCGGGGGTACGGCTACACCTTC.

The chain is built from TRBV7-3 and TRBJ2-3; D remains unclear. The CDR3 is made up of 13 amino acids. Trimming cost V 0 bases and J 4 bases, with 5 bases left between them. Germline loops: CDR1 SGHTA, CDR2 FQGTGA. The CDR3 DNA follows: TGTGCCAGCAGCTTAACCATTCCAGATACGCAGTATTTT. Protein: CASSLTIPDTQYF.

The chain carries TRBV5-6 and TRBJ1-1; D is possibly TRBD1 (6 bases). The CDR3 loop spans 12 amino acids. Germline V lookup: CDR1 SGHDT, CDR2 YYEEEE. The V gene lost 6 bases and the J gene lost 8 bases, with 14 bases spanning the gap. The CDR3 bases are TGTGCCAGCACCCAACAGGGAACGGAAGCTTTCTTT. Protein sequence: CASTQQGTEAFF.

V usage is TRBV4-1 and J usage is TRBJ2-1; D is undetermined. This CDR3 region has 15 residues. Germline assignment: CDR1 MGHRA and CDR2 YSYEKL. Trimming left V 4 bases short and J 0 bases short, with 10 bases between. The chain's CDR3 is CASSLFSSSYNEQFF. Written as DNA, the CDR3 is TGCGCCAGCAGCCTATTTTCTAGCTCCTACAATGAGCAGTTCTTC.

The J gene is TRBJ1-6, the V gene TRBV6-4; tentatively, D is TRBD1 (5 bases). This CDR3 region has 16 residues. CDR1 is MRHNA, CDR2 SNTAGT, per germline. V lost 0 bases and J 10 bases, leaving 16 bases between the germline ends. In DNA, the CDR3 is TGTGCCAGCAGTGACTCACCGGTCCAGGGCGGGTCACCCCTCCACTTT. It yields the protein CASSDSPVQGGSPLHF.

The rearrangement joins TRBV20-1 to TRBJ2-5, with D perhaps matching TRBD2 (6 bases). Germline V gene lookup returns CDR1 DFQATT and CDR2 SNEGSKA (reference sequence). The CDR3 totals 11 residues. Trimming stripped 8 bases from V and 6 bases from J, with 13 bases between. CDR3 protein: CSPVAGQTQYF. The CDR3 DNA reads as TGCAGTCCAGTCGCGGGACAGACCCAGTACTTC.

V is TRBV29-1 and J is TRBJ2-1; 11 bases line up with TRBD2. The length of the CDR3 is 17 residues. Germline V gene sequence: CDR1 SQVTM, CDR2 ANQGSEA. V dropped 0 bases and J dropped 10; count of bases not matched to a gene: 14. The CDR3 is CSVEDPTTSGGSGEQFF. In nucleotides, the CDR3 is TGCAGCGTTGAAGATCCGACTACTAGCGGGGGATCGGGCGAGCAGTTCTTC.